The clone carrying this T cell receptor (beta chain) was picked up a small number of times. The antigen is undetermined. As it was prepared, the TCRbeta library received unique molecular identifiers. TCRdb called the PCR reads again in MiXCR, with one record for every CDR3 protein. This sample has 750,000 to 950,000 distinct CDR3 sequences, with under 20% found just once. This entry belongs to a study of T-cell reconstitution after alpha-beta-depleted transplantation in children. The study, taken as a whole, reports: About two months after transplant, alpha-beta T cells reportedly came from several hundred expanded graft clones. The authors attributed T-cell counts and diversity one year after transplant mostly to newly produced T cells. For some patients, TCRbeta diversity was high at day 60 because of recipient T cells and thymic progenitors that survived.

This CDR3 contains 13 residues. The germline V gene encodes CDR1 DFQATT and CDR2 SNEGSKA (reference sequence). Trimming pared 1 base from V and 3 bases from J, leaving 8 bases between. The chain recombines TRBV20-1 with TRBJ2-3; D uncertain. Sequences were derived from PBMCs, mostly from graft donor cells, sampled 360 days after TCRalphabeta/CD19-depleted stem cell transplant. The clonotype originates from a male patient between 5 and 17 years old who had a stem cell transplant for acute lymphoblastic leukemia, so the T cells may come from the graft donor. The CDR3 coding sequence is TGCAGTGCTAGAGTGGTCGAAACAGATACGCAGTATTTT. This encodes CSARVVETDTQYF.